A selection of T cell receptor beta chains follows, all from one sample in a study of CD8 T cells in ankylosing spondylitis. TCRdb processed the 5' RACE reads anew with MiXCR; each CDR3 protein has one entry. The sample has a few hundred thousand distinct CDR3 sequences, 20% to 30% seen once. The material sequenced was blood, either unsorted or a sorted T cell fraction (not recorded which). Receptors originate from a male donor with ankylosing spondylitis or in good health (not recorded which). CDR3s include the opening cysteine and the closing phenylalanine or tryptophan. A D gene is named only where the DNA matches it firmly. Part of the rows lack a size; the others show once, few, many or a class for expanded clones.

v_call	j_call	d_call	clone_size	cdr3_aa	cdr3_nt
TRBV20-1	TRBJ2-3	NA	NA	CSASWQADTQYF	TGCAGTGCTAGCTGGCAAGCAGATACGCAGTATTTT
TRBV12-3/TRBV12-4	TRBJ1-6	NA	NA	CASSLGVSYNSPLHF	TGTGCCAGCAGTTTAGGGGTCTCCTATAATTCACCCCTCCACTTT
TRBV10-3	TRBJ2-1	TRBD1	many	CAISRDRGSDEQFF	TGTGCCATCAGTCGGGACAGGGGGAGCGATGAGCAGTTCTTC
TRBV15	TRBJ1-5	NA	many	CATSRDQSQGAIQPQHF	TGTGCCACCAGCAGAGATCAAAGTCAGGGTGCTATTCAGCCCCAGCATTTT
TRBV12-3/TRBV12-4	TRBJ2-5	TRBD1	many	CASGDRGEETQYF	TGTGCCAGCGGGGACAGGGGTGAAGAGACCCAGTACTTC
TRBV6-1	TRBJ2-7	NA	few	CASSSGLPTYEQYF	TGTGCCAGCTCCTCCGGACTACCTACCTACGAGCAGTACTTC
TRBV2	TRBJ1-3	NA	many	CASSERFAGNTIYF	TGTGCCAGCAGTGAAAGATTTGCTGGAAACACCATATATTTT
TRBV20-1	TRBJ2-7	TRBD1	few	CSAKGGQGTGEQYF	TGCAGTGCTAAGGGCGGACAGGGCACCGGGGAGCAGTACTTC
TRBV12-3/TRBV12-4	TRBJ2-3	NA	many	CASRGPAGASDTQYF	TGTGCCAGCCGGGGGCCCGCGGGCGCCTCAGATACGCAGTATTTT
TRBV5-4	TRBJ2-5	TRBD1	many	CASSSGGILETQYF	TGTGCCAGCAGCTCAGGGGGCATCCTAGAGACCCAGTACTTC
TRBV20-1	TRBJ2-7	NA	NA	CSASRGSWYEQYF	TGCAGTGCTAGCAGGGGAAGTTGGTACGAGCAGTACTTC
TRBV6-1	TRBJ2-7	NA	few	CASSPGPLPHEQYF	TGTGCCAGCAGCCCGGGACCTCTGCCCCACGAGCAGTACTTC
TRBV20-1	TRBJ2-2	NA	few	CSANPITGELFF	TGCAGTGCGAACCCTATAACCGGGGAGCTGTTTTTT
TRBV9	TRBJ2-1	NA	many	CASSVDLVKEQFF	TGTGCCAGCAGCGTAGATCTAGTCAAGGAGCAGTTCTTC
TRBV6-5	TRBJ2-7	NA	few	CASSYLGGEQYF	TGTGCCAGCAGTTACCTGGGTGGCGAGCAGTACTTC
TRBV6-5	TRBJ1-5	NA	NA	CASSYSTAAYSNQPQHF	TGTGCCAGCAGTTACTCGACGGCGGCCTATAGCAATCAGCCCCAGCATTTT
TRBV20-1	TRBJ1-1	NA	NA	CSALWGVYAEAFF	TGCAGTGCCTTGTGGGGTGTGTACGCTGAAGCTTTCTTT
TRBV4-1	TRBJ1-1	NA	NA	CASSQGPGKNTEAFF	TGCGCCAGCAGCCAAGGGCCGGGGAAGAACACTGAAGCTTTCTTT
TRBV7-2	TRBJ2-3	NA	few	CASSLSGAPTDTQYF	TGTGCCAGCAGCTTATCTGGGGCCCCCACAGATACGCAGTATTTT
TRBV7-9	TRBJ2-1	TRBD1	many	CASSSGGQGEGFF	TGTGCCAGCAGCTCAGGGGGACAGGGCGAGGGGTTCTTC
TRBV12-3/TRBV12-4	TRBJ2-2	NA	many	CASSLVSRNTGELFF	TGTGCCAGCAGTTTAGTCAGCCGGAACACCGGGGAGCTGTTTTTT
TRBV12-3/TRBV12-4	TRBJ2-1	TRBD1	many	CASSLPGQGWPNEQFF	TGTGCCAGCAGTTTACCAGGACAGGGGTGGCCCAATGAGCAGTTCTTC
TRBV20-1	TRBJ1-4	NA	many	CSARDGGDEKLFF	TGCAGTGCTAGAGATGGCGGCGATGAAAAACTGTTTTTT
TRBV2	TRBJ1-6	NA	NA	CASREDTGWGSPLHF	TGTGCCAGCAGGGAAGATACAGGGTGGGGTTCACCCCTCCACTTT
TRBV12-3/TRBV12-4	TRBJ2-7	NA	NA	CASSLGGRYEQYF	TGTGCCAGCAGTTTGGGGGGCCGTTACGAGCAGTACTTC
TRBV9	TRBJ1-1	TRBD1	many	CASSAGQGRMVTEAFF	TGTGCCAGCAGCGCGGGACAGGGTAGGATGGTCACTGAAGCTTTCTTT
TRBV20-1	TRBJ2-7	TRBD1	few	CSAKLGQGPYEQYF	TGCAGTGCGAAACTGGGACAGGGTCCCTACGAGCAGTACTTC
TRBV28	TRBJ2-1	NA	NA	CASSSGASPYNEQFF	TGTGCCAGCAGTTCCGGGGCGTCTCCTTACAATGAGCAGTTCTTC
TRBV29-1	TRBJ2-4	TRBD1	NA	CSVTTGGAKNIQYF	TGCAGCGTAACGACAGGGGGTGCCAAAAACATTCAGTACTTC
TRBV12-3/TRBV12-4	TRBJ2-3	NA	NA	CASRPGFATDTQYF	TGTGCCAGCAGACCGGGGTTCGCCACAGATACGCAGTATTTT
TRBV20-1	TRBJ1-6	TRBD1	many	CSARRGTGDSPLHF	TGCAGTGCTAGGCGGGGGACAGGGGATTCACCCCTCCACTTT
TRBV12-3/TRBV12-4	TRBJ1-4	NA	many	CASSPRGSGEKLFF	TGTGCCAGCAGTCCTAGGGGTTCCGGTGAAAAACTGTTTTTT
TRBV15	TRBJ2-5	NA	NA	CATSRDWRLGAQETQYF	TGTGCCACCAGCAGAGATTGGAGGTTGGGAGCCCAAGAGACCCAGTACTTC
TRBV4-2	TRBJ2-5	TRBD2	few	CASSPSGGNQETQYF	TGTGCCAGCAGCCCAAGCGGGGGGAACCAAGAGACCCAGTACTTC
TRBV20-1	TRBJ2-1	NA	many	CSAQGWAGQLQGNEQFF	TGCAGTGCTCAAGGATGGGCCGGCCAGCTTCAGGGCAATGAGCAGTTCTTC
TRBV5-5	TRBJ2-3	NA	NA	CASSPYALLTDTQYF	TGTGCCAGCAGCCCCTACGCACTACTCACAGATACGCAGTATTTT
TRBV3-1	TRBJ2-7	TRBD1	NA	CASSQMTGVEQYF	TGTGCCAGCAGCCAGATGACAGGGGTCGAGCAGTACTTC
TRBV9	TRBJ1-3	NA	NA	CASSVVGNTIYF	TGTGCCAGCAGCGTAGTGGGAAACACCATATATTTT
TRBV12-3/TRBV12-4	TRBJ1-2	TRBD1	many	CASSLDRDGYTF	TGTGCCAGCAGTTTGGACAGGGACGGCTACACCTTC
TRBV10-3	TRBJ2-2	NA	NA	CAIRAGTKTGELFF	TGTGCCATCCGGGCCGGGACCAAAACCGGGGAGCTGTTTTTT
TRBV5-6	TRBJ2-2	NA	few	CASSLVGSNTGELFF	TGTGCCAGCAGCTTGGTGGGCAGCAACACCGGGGAGCTGTTTTTT
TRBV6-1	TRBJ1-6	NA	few	CASRAGTVHSPLHF	TGTGCCAGCAGGGCCGGGACCGTACATTCACCCCTCCACTTT
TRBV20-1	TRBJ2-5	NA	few	CSVPRQGQETQYF	TGCAGTGTACCGAGGCAGGGGCAAGAGACCCAGTACTTC
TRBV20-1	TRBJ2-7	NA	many	CSLSAGNPYEQYF	TGCAGCCTTTCCGCAGGTAACCCCTACGAGCAGTACTTC
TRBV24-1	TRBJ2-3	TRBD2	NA	CATSDSRLAGKDTQYF	TGTGCCACCAGTGATTCAAGACTAGCCGGTAAAGATACGCAGTATTTT
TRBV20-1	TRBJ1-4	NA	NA	CSARDRGGTEKLFF	TGCAGTGCTAGAGATAGGGGGGGCACTGAAAAACTGTTTTTT
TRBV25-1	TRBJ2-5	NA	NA	CASSDRTSWETQYF	TGTGCCAGCAGTGACAGGACGTCCTGGGAGACCCAGTACTTC
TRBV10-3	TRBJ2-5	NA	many	CAISDPNQETQYF	TGTGCCATCAGTGATCCCAACCAAGAGACCCAGTACTTC
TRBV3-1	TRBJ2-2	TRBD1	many	CASSSRPGQGSKFTGELFF	TGTGCCAGCAGCTCCCGACCTGGACAGGGGAGCAAATTTACCGGGGAGCTGTTTTTT
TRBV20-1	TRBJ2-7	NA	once	CSARTLGSPYEQYF	TGCAGTGCTAGAACCCTCGGAAGCCCCTACGAGCAGTACTTC
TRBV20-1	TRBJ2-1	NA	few	CSARGRDRSGQFF	TGCAGTGCTAGAGGGCGGGACAGAAGTGGGCAGTTCTTC
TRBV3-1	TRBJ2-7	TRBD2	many	CASSPGGVEQYF	TGTGCCAGCAGCCCCGGGGGGGTCGAGCAGTACTTC
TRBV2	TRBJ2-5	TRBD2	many	CASRPGLVDQETQYF	TGTGCCAGCAGGCCGGGACTAGTGGACCAAGAGACCCAGTACTTC
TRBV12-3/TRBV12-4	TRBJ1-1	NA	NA	CASSASRGTEAFF	TGTGCCAGCAGCGCCTCCCGGGGCACTGAAGCTTTCTTT